The 6 T cell receptor beta chains given below trace back to one sample, sequenced in a study of T-cell memory formation after mild COVID-19. TCRdb ran MiXCR on the 5' RACE reads and lists one entry per CDR3 protein. The repertoire holds around 340,000 distinct CDR3 sequences, with under 15% as singletons. The source material was PBMCs or a T cell subset sorted from them (not recorded which). These receptors originate from a man in his late teens or twenties who had mild COVID-19 (a few samples of this study predate the infection). Cell type and time point are not known.

This clonotype came up many times. The chain recombines TRBV7-2 with TRBJ1-1; 7 bases line up with TRBD1. This CDR3 region has 14 residues. Looked up from germline, CDR1 is SGHTA and CDR2 is FQGNSA. V gave up 2 bases and J gave up 4 bases; unmatched junction bases: 4. CDR3 sequence (DNA): TGTGCCAGCAGCTTACAGGGGGTGGGCACTGAAGCTTTCTTT. Translating gives CASSLQGVGTEAFF.

This clonotype was counted only a few times. J is TRBJ1-1 and V is TRBV7-2; D is possibly TRBD1 (6 bases). Germline V gives CDR1 SGHTA, CDR2 FQGNSA. This CDR3 spans 16 amino acids. With 6 bases removed from V and 0 bases from J, the gap between germline ends came to 17 bases. CDR3 nucleotide sequence: TGTGCCAGCAGTCGCGACAGGCCCTTGGTGAACACTGAAGCTTTCTTT. Residues: CASSRDRPLVNTEAFF.

This chain connects TRBV29-1 to TRBJ2-3; D is uncertain. This CDR3 spans 14 amino acids. The germline gives CDR1 SQVTM, CDR2 ANQGSEA. Trimming shortened V by 4 bases and J by 1 base, and 12 bases separated the two germline ends. CDR3 protein: CSVAGGRRTDTQYF. The CDR3 DNA is TGCAGCGTTGCGGGTGGAAGACGCACAGATACGCAGTATTTT.

The rearrangement links TRBV20-1 to TRBJ2-5; tentative D call: TRBD1 (6 bases). The CDR3 covers 15 residues. Trimming cost V 0 bases and J 5 bases, with 16 bases left between them. CDR1 is DFQATT and CDR2 is SNEGSKA in the germline V gene (reference sequence). For the CDR3, the DNA is TGCAGTGCTAGAGACGTGGGGCGACAGGTGGAGACCCAGTACTTC. Its translation: CSARDVGRQVETQYF.

This clonotype was recorded at least ten times. The rearrangement uses TRBV15 and TRBJ2-5; 9 bases map to TRBD1. The CDR3 has 15 amino acids. Germline lookup yields CDR1 LNHNV and CDR2 YYDKDF (reference sequence). V shed 5 bases, J shed 3 bases, and the junction held 7 bases outside the gene matches. Here the CDR3 reads CATSRDRGWEETQYF. CDR3 DNA: TGTGCCACCAGCCGTGACAGGGGGTGGGAAGAGACCCAGTACTTC.

CDR3: CSAKITRAGTEAFF. DNA for the CDR3: TGCAGTGCTAAGATTACAAGGGCGGGGACTGAAGCTTTCTTT. This chain links TRBV20-1 with TRBJ1-1; D is uncertain. Looked up from germline, CDR1 is DFQATT and CDR2 is SNEGSKA (reference sequence). V lost 4 bases and J 5 bases, leaving 17 bases between the germline ends. CDR3 length: 14 residues.